Reported below is one T cell receptor beta chain. The antigen it recognizes is unknown. Base qualities were left out, and no much larger clone turns up one base away. These data come from a study of CD8 T cells in ankylosing spondylitis (dated by TCRdb to 2016 to 2017). As for the study more broadly: The study profiled T cell receptor beta repertoires in healthy donors and ankylosing spondylitis patients to find disease-linked TCR variants. The full study cohort was made up of under 30 ankylosing spondylitis patients and around 100 healthy donors. Peripheral blood was sampled, and synovial fluid was also collected from ankylosing spondylitis patients. Study-wide findings and limitations: Blood from ankylosing spondylitis patients appeared to be characterized by a TCR beta motif composed of several highly homologous amino acid variants. Significant enrichment of the disease-linked clones was reported in matched synovial fluid samples from ankylosing spondylitis patients. Some TCR beta motif variants had previously been reported in synovial fluid and blood of reactive arthritis patients, which suggested common disease-initiation mechanisms. In peripheral blood, the disease-linked clones were found at relatively low frequencies and had a CD8+ phenotype.

The data were produced on an Illumina HiSeq 2500. Quantitative 5'-RACE with molecular barcodes was the method used to prepare the TCR beta libraries. From the authors' description of their analysis: A new computational method, built on a probabilistic model of VDJ rearrangement, was used to identify disease-linked TCR variants. TCRdb ran its own pipeline on the public reads, namely fastp trimming at Q25 and MiXCR clone calling, and kept in-frame beta chains. Each CDR3 protein gets just one entry, which takes the most common genes and DNA from the rows behind it. None of the V and J calls come from the authors' own analysis; TCRdb made them. The sample data list almost 250,000 distinct CDR3 sequences, and roughly 32% of these were observed just once. The top ten hold roughly 4.2% of the sample. V was cut back by 4 bases and J by 7 bases, leaving a gap of 12 bases between them. The CDR3 numbers 13 residues from cysteine through phenylalanine. Just CDR3 DNA is preserved here, 39 bases in frame from base 1. As encoded in the germline V gene, CDR1 is SGHRS while CDR2 is YFSETQ.

Sequenced sample: blood, either unsorted or a sorted T cell fraction (not recorded which). This TCR was sampled from a male donor with ankylosing spondylitis or in good health (not recorded which). The chain links TRBV5-1 with TRBJ2-1, with the D gene uncertain. The CDR3 region has the sequence CASSTIQANEQFF. The sequence in DNA is TGCGCCAGCAGCACGATTCAAGCGAATGAGCAGTTCTTC.